One and the same sample provided the 15 T cell receptor beta chains below, sequenced in a study of cytomegalovirus exposure and HLA in healthy donors. The PCR ran on 60 Vbeta and 13 Jbeta primers. TCRdb keeps only in-frame clones here, not all; method: immunoSEQ multiplex PCR. The sample has 90,000 to 150,000 clones, over 70% seen once. The source material was PBMCs. These receptors came from a young woman in good health and CMV-seronegative.

The gene calls are TRBV5-1 and TRBJ1-1, with TRBD1 matching over 7 bases. V lost 2 bases and J lost 3; bases outside the gene matches: 7. Per the germline V gene, CDR1 is SGHRS and CDR2 is YFSETQ. The CDR3 is 15 amino acids. CDR3: CASSFYYRGDTEAFF. CDR3 in DNA: TGCGCCAGCAGCTTCTATTACAGGGGAGACACTGAAGCTTTCTTT.

The rearrangement joins TRBV5-1 to TRBJ1-2, with 12 bases identical to TRBD1. Germline V gives CDR1 SGHRS, CDR2 YFSETQ. This CDR3 spans 15 amino acids. Trimming at V came to 3 bases and at J to 7 bases, leaving 7 bases not matched to a gene. CDR3: CASSWGQGAGSGYTF. Here the CDR3 DNA reads TGCGCCAGCAGCTGGGGACAGGGGGCGGGATCTGGCTACACCTTC.

The chain is built from TRBV19 and TRBJ1-1; D gene ambiguous. The CDR3 loop spans 11 amino acids. Trimming shortened V by 7 bases and J by 3 bases, and 6 bases separated the two germline ends. CDR1 LNHDA and CDR2 SQIVND come from the germline V gene (reference sequence). Here the CDR3 reads CASKADTEAFF. CDR3 in DNA: TGTGCCAGTAAAGCCGACACTGAAGCTTTCTTT. Filled out from reference TRBV19 and TRBJ1-1, the complete variable domain reads DGGITQSPKYLFRKEGQNVTLSCEQNLNHDAMYWYRQDPGQGLRLIYYSQIVNDFQKGDIAEGYSVSREKKESFPLTVTSAQKNPTAFYLCASKADTEAFFGQGTRLTVV.

Worth noting for this clone: This specimen includes other DNA sequences encoding the same CDR3. J is TRBJ1-3 and V is TRBV6-6; D unclear. Trimming removed 5 bases from V and 4 bases from J, with 3 bases in between. Germline values: CDR1 MNHNY, CDR2 SVGAGI (reference sequence). The CDR3 length is 11 residues. DNA for the CDR3: TGTGCCAGCAGTCTCGGAAACACCATATATTTT. Translated, it gives CASSLGNTIYF.

The J gene is TRBJ1-2, the V gene TRBV5-8; tentatively, D is TRBD1 (6 bases). The germline V and J ends were trimmed by 0 bases and 8 bases, with 11 bases remaining between them. This CDR3 region has 13 residues. The germline gives CDR1 SGHTS, CDR2 YDEGEE. In nucleotides, the CDR3 is TGTGCCAGCAGCTTGGACAGGGTTCGAGGCTACACCTTC. Translated, it gives CASSLDRVRGYTF.

J is TRBJ2-7 and V is TRBV27; 7 bases fit TRBD1. Losses at the gene ends were 4 bases for V and 4 bases for J; bases not matched to a gene: 13. CDR1 and CDR2 (germline): MNHEY, SMNVEV (reference sequence). CDR3 length: 16 amino acids. In nucleotides, the CDR3 is TGTGCCAGCAGTTCCAGAAGTAGGACAGGTTCATACGAGCAGTACTTC. It specifies CASSSRSRTGSYEQYF.

The chain has TRBV18 and TRBJ1-1; TRBD1 aligns across 8 bases. CDR1 is KGHSH and CDR2 is LQKENI in the germline V gene. The CDR3 totals 14 residues. The junction had 4 bases not matched to a gene; V was cut back by 5 bases and J by 2 bases. CDR3 amino acids: CASSYDRGNTEAFF. The CDR3 DNA follows: TGTGCCAGCTCATACGACAGGGGAAACACTGAAGCTTTCTTT.

This rearrangement joins TRBV28 to TRBJ2-7; perhaps TRBD1 as D (6 bases). The CDR3 has 15 amino acids. The germline CDR1 and CDR2 sequences are MDHEN and SYDVKM. The germline V and J ends were trimmed by 1 base and 4 bases, with 14 bases remaining between them. For the CDR3, the DNA is TGTGCCAGCAGTTTATCCTGGGGGCGCAATTACGAGCAGTACTTC. The encoded protein is CASSLSWGRNYEQYF.

Note on this clone: Other DNA sequences in this specimen translate into the identical CDR3. V gene TRBV5-1 combines with J gene TRBJ1-2, with D perhaps TRBD1 (5 bases). The CDR3 loop spans 12 amino acids. Trimming stripped 4 bases from V and 4 bases from J, with 8 bases between. CDR1 SGHRS and CDR2 YFSETQ come from the germline V gene. The CDR3 reads CASSRDFYGYTF. The CDR3, as DNA: TGCGCCAGCAGCCGGGACTTCTATGGCTACACCTTC.

This clone is a singleton in its sample. This chain connects TRBV6-4 to TRBJ2-3; TRBD1 might be the D (5 bases). V was pared by 3 bases and J by 0 bases, with 13 bases between. The CDR3 runs 16 residues. Germline-derived CDR1 and CDR2 are MRHNA and SNTAGT. Here the CDR3 reads CASSDEPQGSTDTQYF. CDR3 nucleotide sequence: TGTGCCAGCAGTGATGAACCCCAGGGCAGCACAGATACGCAGTATTTT.

V and J are TRBV15 and TRBJ1-2; D call uncertain. Germline CDR1 LNHNV, CDR2 YYDKDF (reference sequence). The CDR3 consists of 15 residues. Trimming pared 0 bases from V and 5 bases from J, leaving 13 bases between. The CDR3 DNA follows: TGTGCCACCAGCAGAGAAACCCTTCTCGGGTATGGCTACACCTTC. Its protein product is CATSRETLLGYGYTF.

V and J are TRBV5-1 and TRBJ2-3; D possibly corresponds to TRBD1 (6 bases). Germline V CDR1 and CDR2: SGHRS, YFSETQ. V lost 4 bases and J 3 bases, leaving 12 bases between the germline ends. The CDR3 covers 14 residues. In DNA form, the CDR3 reads TGCGCCAGCAGCAGCCAGGGGTGGACAGATACGCAGTATTTT. It encodes CASSSQGWTDTQYF.

This sequence joins TRBV7-2 and TRBJ2-3; D ambiguous. Per the germline V gene, CDR1 is SGHTA and CDR2 is FQGNSA. The CDR3 has 16 amino acids. Trimming left V 5 bases short and J 0 bases short, with 15 bases between. The CDR3: CASSRRLISSTDTQYF. The CDR3 region has the DNA TGTGCCAGCAGCAGAAGACTTATCTCCAGCACAGATACGCAGTATTTT. The full variable domain, rest sourced from reference TRBV7-2 and TRBJ2-3, is GAGVSQSPSNKVTEKGKDVELRCDPISGHTALYWYRQSLGQGLEFLIYFQGNSAPDKSGLPSDRFSAERTGGSVSTLTIQRTQQEDSAVYLCASSRRLISSTDTQYFGPGTRLTVL.

This chain connects TRBV6-5 to TRBJ2-1, with D tentatively TRBD1 (6 bases). Germline values: CDR1 MNHEY, CDR2 SVGAGI. The V and J ends lost 5 bases and 5 bases respectively, with 16 bases between them. CDR3 length: 15 amino acids. CDR3 coding DNA: TGTGCCAGCAGTCATAACAGGGCACTTAACAATGAGCAGTTCTTC. Protein sequence: CASSHNRALNNEQFF.

Only a few counts were recorded for this clone. The chain couples TRBV5-1 to TRBJ2-1; 13 nucleotides align to TRBD2. The junction had 7 bases not matched to a gene; V was cut back by 3 bases and J by 10 bases. The germline gives CDR1 SGHRS, CDR2 YFSETQ. The CDR3 consists of 15 residues. CDR3 protein: CASSYGLAGAEEQFF. In DNA form, the CDR3 reads TGCGCCAGCAGCTATGGACTAGCGGGAGCGGAAGAGCAGTTCTTC.